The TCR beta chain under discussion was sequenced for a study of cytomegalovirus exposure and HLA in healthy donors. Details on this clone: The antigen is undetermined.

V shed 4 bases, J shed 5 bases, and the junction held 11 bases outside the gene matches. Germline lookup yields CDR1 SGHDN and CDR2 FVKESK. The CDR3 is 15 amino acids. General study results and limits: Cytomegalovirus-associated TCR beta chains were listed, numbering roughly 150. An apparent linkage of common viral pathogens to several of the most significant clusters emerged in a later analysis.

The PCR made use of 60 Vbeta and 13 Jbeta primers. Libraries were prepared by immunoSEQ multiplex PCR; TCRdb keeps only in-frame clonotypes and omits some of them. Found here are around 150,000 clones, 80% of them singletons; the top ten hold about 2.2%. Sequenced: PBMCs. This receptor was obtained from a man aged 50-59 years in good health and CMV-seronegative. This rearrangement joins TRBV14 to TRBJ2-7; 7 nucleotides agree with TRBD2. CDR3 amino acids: CASSPFMGGGNEQYF. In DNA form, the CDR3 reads TGTGCCAGCAGCCCCTTTATGGGGGGAGGGAACGAGCAGTACTTC.